The 19 T cell receptor beta chains presented below share a single source sample, sequenced in a study of response to subunit inactivated influenza vaccine. TCRdb independently ran MiXCR on the RT-PCR reads; one entry per CDR3 protein. The sample contains hundreds of thousands of distinct CDR3 sequences, around 13% of which appear only once. The sample was PBMCs from blood, taken 14 to 15 days before vaccination. The source of these receptors is a man in his forties or fifties who received an inactivated influenza vaccine.

This clonotype was counted ten times or more. The chain is built from TRBV4-2 and TRBJ2-2, with TRBD1 identical over 10 bases. Germline CDR1 LGHNA, CDR2 YNFKEQ. The junction had 12 bases not matched to a gene; V was cut back by 2 bases and J by 9 bases. The CDR3 extends over 17 amino acids. DNA for the CDR3: TGTGCCAGCAGCCAAACCCTGGGGACAGGGGTGGGCCGGGAGCTGTTTTTT. This encodes CASSQTLGTGVGRELFF.

The chain is built from TRBV27 and TRBJ2-7; D is ambiguous. V dropped 6 bases and J dropped 2 bases, with 14 bases sitting between them. The CDR3 is made up of 14 amino acids. Germline loops: CDR1 MNHEY, CDR2 SMNVEV (reference sequence). The CDR3: CASSAINTPYEQYF. CDR3 coding DNA: TGTGCCAGCAGCGCAATAAACACTCCCTACGAGCAGTACTTC.

The CDR3 here is CASSQGGTGNTIYF. CDR3 DNA: TGTGCCAGCAGCCAGGGGGGGACTGGAAACACCATATATTTT. The V gene is TRBV3-1, the J gene TRBJ1-3; D is perhaps TRBD1 (5 bases). The CDR3 runs 14 residues. Germline lookup yields CDR1 LGHDT and CDR2 YNNKEL (reference sequence). The germline V and J ends were trimmed by 3 bases and 2 bases, with 8 bases remaining between them.

This clonotype appeared a few times. The chain links TRBV20-1 to TRBJ2-7, with D unresolved. Per germline, CDR1 DFQATT and CDR2 SNEGSKA (reference sequence). V lost 3 bases and J 0 bases, leaving 12 bases between the germline ends. There are 14 residues in the CDR3. The CDR3 nucleotides are TGCAGTGCTAGTCTCTTCTCCGCCTCCTACGAGCAGTACTTC. It is translated as CSASLFSASYEQYF.

V gene TRBV20-1 combines with J gene TRBJ1-4; 9 bases map to TRBD1. Germline V gene sequence: CDR1 DFQATT, CDR2 SNEGSKA (reference sequence). This CDR3 is 15 amino acids long. The V and J ends lost 5 bases and 8 bases, in that order; junction bases with no gene match: 12. In DNA, the CDR3 is TGCAGTGCTCTAGCCTTACAGGGGGCTGTAGAAAAACTGTTTTTT. Translating gives CSALALQGAVEKLFF.

This clonotype turned up a few times. This chain joins TRBV20-1 and TRBJ2-4; no reliable D call. This CDR3 contains 14 residues. Germline V gives CDR1 DFQATT, CDR2 SNEGSKA (reference sequence). Trimming shortened V by 5 bases and J by 9 bases, and 20 bases separated the two germline ends. The CDR3 here is CSAARITDRIIQYF. CDR3 sequence (DNA): TGCAGTGCTGCCCGTATCACCGACCGGATCATTCAGTACTTC.

In its sample, this clonotype was seen a few times. V gene TRBV7-2 combines with J gene TRBJ1-2; the D is unclear. Germline loops: CDR1 SGHTA, CDR2 FQGNSA. The CDR3 has 15 residues. V was clipped by 1 base and J by 0 bases, with 9 bases between them. The CDR3 nucleotides read TGTGCCAGCAGCTTAGGGGTCAGCGCTAACTATGGCTACACCTTC. As protein: CASSLGVSANYGYTF.

This clonotype has a count of ten or more. The CDR3 sequence: CASSVAGGELFF. The CDR3 DNA sequence: TGTGCCAGTAGTGTTGCAGGTGGGGAGCTGTTTTTT. The genes are TRBV19 and TRBJ2-2; D call uncertain. Germline V lookup: CDR1 LNHDA, CDR2 SQIVND (reference sequence). The CDR3 loop spans 12 amino acids. V shed 5 bases and J shed 8 bases, with 9 bases lying between them.

This clonotype has just a few counts. The rearrangement joins TRBV19 to TRBJ2-1; 10 bases fit TRBD2. The V and J ends lost 6 bases and 10 bases, in that order; junction bases with no gene match: 6. Germline V gene sequence: CDR1 LNHDA, CDR2 SQIVND (reference sequence). The CDR3 is 13 amino acids. This chain's CDR3 is CASRRLAGYEQFF. The DNA of the CDR3 is TGTGCCAGTAGAAGACTAGCGGGTTACGAGCAGTTCTTC.

The V call is TRBV24-1, the J call TRBJ2-5, with 8 nucleotides matching TRBD1. The CDR3 sequence is 15 residues long. Unmatched junction bases numbered 4, after V lost 1 base and J lost 4 bases. CDR1 KGHDR and CDR2 SFDVKD come from the germline V gene. Here the CDR3 reads CATSDLQTGGETQYF. CDR3 bases: TGTGCCACCAGTGATTTACAAACAGGGGGAGAGACCCAGTACTTC.

This clonotype was detected only a few times. The chain couples TRBV5-1 to TRBJ2-1; 7 bases map to TRBD1. Germline V gives CDR1 SGHRS, CDR2 YFSETQ. CDR3 length: 15 amino acids. V was clipped by 4 bases and J by 1 base; unmatched bases: 5. CDR3 sequence reads: CASSPTGWSYNEQFF. The CDR3 nucleotides read TGCGCCAGCAGCCCGACAGGGTGGTCCTACAATGAGCAGTTCTTC.

A note on this clonotype: A clone one base away is much larger, so this may be a read error. This chain uses TRBV29-1 with TRBJ2-2, with D unresolved. The CDR3 consists of 12 residues. The germline V gene encodes CDR1 SQVTM and CDR2 ANQGSEA. Trimming pared 6 bases from V and 0 bases from J, leaving 5 bases between. DNA for the CDR3: TGCAGCGTGACACCGAACACCGGGGAGCTGTTTTTT. Encoded protein: CSVTPNTGELFF.

The chain combines TRBV5-1 with TRBJ2-2; 11 bases match TRBD1. Germline V gene sequence: CDR1 SGHRS, CDR2 YFSETQ. V shed 3 bases and J 6 bases; nucleotides not matched to a gene: 4. This CDR3 is 15 amino acids long. CDR3 amino acids: CASSWGQGVSGELFF. The CDR3 nucleotides are TGCGCCAGCAGCTGGGGACAGGGGGTATCCGGGGAGCTGTTTTTT.

The V call is TRBV10-3, the J call TRBJ1-2; D remains unclear. The CDR3 runs 15 residues. V was pared by 3 bases and J by 4 bases, with 15 bases between. Looked up from germline, CDR1 is ENHRY and CDR2 is SYGVKD. Here the CDR3 DNA reads TGTGCCATCAGTGACCGGGCAACAGTGGGCTATGGCTACACCTTC. Its protein is CAISDRATVGYGYTF.

The rearrangement links TRBV12-3 or TRBV12-4 to TRBJ2-5; D possibly matches TRBD1 or TRBD2 (5 bases each). This CDR3 contains 14 residues. The V end lost 6 bases, the J end lost 5 bases, and 16 bases lay between the germline ends. The CDR3: CASSPPVGAETQYF. CDR3 nucleotides: TGTGCCAGCAGCCCCCCCGTCGGGGCCGAGACCCAGTACTTC.

This clonotype was seen more than once but under ten times. The chain links TRBV5-1 to TRBJ2-3; the match to TRBD1 covers 7 bases. This CDR3 region has 16 residues. The germline CDR1 and CDR2 sequences are SGHRS and YFSETQ. Trimming removed 2 bases from V and 2 bases from J; junction bases left unmatched: 8. The CDR3 loop reads CASSFVQTGLTDTQYF. Here the CDR3 DNA reads TGCGCCAGCAGCTTTGTACAGACAGGGCTCACAGATACGCAGTATTTT. Full variable domain (rest looked up from reference TRBV5-1 and TRBJ2-3): KAGVTQTPRYLIKTRGQQVTLSCSPISGHRSVSWYQQTPGQGLQFLFEYFSETQRNKGNFPGRFSGRQFSNSRSEMNVSTLELGDSALYLCASSFVQTGLTDTQYFGPGTRLTVL.

This clonotype has just a few counts. The chain joins TRBV5-6 to TRBJ2-1; D is possibly TRBD1 (5 bases). V was clipped by 7 bases and J by 5 bases, with 19 bases between them. The CDR3 consists of 15 residues. CDR1 is SGHDT, CDR2 YYEEEE, per germline. CDR3 sequence: CASCQGPRVDNEQFF. In nucleotides, the CDR3 is TGTGCCAGCTGCCAGGGTCCCAGGGTTGACAATGAGCAGTTCTTC.

This clonotype turned up a few times. As DNA, the CDR3 is TGTGCCAGCAGCCACCGACAGGGTGTGGGATCAAGGGGCTACACCTTC. The encoded protein is CASSHRQGVGSRGYTF. The gene calls are TRBV4-2 and TRBJ1-2; 7 nucleotides line up with TRBD1. Trimming removed 3 bases from V and 8 bases from J; junction bases left unmatched: 15. Per the germline V gene, CDR1 is LGHNA and CDR2 is YNFKEQ. CDR3 length equals 16 residues.

The chain recombines TRBV2 with TRBJ2-2, with a weak D call TRBD1 (5 bases). Per the germline V gene, CDR1 is SNHLY and CDR2 is FYNNEI. The CDR3 length is 12 residues. Trimming removed 4 bases at V and 10 bases at J, with 10 bases between. CDR3 bases: TGTGCCAGCAGTGGGATAGGGGAGGAGCTGTTTTTT. It encodes CASSGIGEELFF.